This entry concerns a single T cell receptor (beta chain). This receptor's antigen is unknown. Qualities for individual bases were not recorded, and no much larger clone is one base off. The sample is drawn from a study of cytomegalovirus exposure and HLA in healthy donors (dated by TCRdb to 2016 to 2017). With regard to the full study: According to a later analysis, one platform produced both the roughly 120 validation repertoires and the 720 or so repertoires of the first cohort. The study was designed to test whether signatures of past pathogen exposure could be identified by cataloging public T cell receptors. A separate validation cohort of roughly 110 different subjects was used in addition to the roughly 640-subject first cohort. To predict cytomegalovirus infection status, the study brought together high-throughput TCR immunosequencing, statistical association of individual TCRs with disease status, and machine learning.

Overall study results and their limits: Subsequent analysis determined that TCRs grouped into clusters in the first cohort also showed a tendency toward co-occurrence across the 90 to 150 validation repertoires, and 90% to 95% of cluster scores exceeded 0. A later analysis lacked HLA typing for the validation cohort, so it scored co-occurrence in that cohort across all 120 or so repertoires. Most TCR sequences were observed very rarely across donors, whereas some public TCRs were present in many individuals. According to the authors, the approach could potentially be generalized to other disease states and immunological phenotypes. In the study, approximately 150 TCR beta chains were listed as associated with cytomegalovirus. The classifier was reported to diagnose cytomegalovirus status with high specificity and sensitivity in both the original cohort and the validation cohort. A few of the identified cytomegalovirus-associated TCR beta chains were confirmed in vitro to be specific for cytomegalovirus antigens.

There are 15 amino acids in the CDR3, from cysteine to phenylalanine inclusive. The retained sequence is limited to the CDR3, 45 bases, with the frame set at the first base. V trim: 4 bases; J trim: 10 bases; unmatched bases: 7. CDR1 is given as SGHRS and CDR2 as YFSETQ, both from the germline V gene. Donors formed part of the validation cohort, which comprised 120 subjects and was distinct from the first cohort of 666 subjects. Library preparation employed the immunoSEQ multiplex PCR assay. From the authors' description of their analysis: A statistical classification framework was developed to diagnose cytomegalovirus status using the catalog of TCR beta chain sequences. TCRdb re-hosts the immuneACCESS table, in-frame sequences only. Its copies lack some clones; in the studies checked, an unresolved V gene accounts for under half of them, and the cause for the rest is not known. V and J calls and clone size are as listed in that table; D and trimming were resolved from the DNA. For this sample the table gives around 350,000 clones, of which 70% to 90% were detected only once. The ten largest clones represent under 0.95% of the sample.

This TCR was recovered from a woman in her late teens or twenties in good health and CMV-seronegative. The chain couples TRBV5-1 to TRBJ2-1, and 14 junctional nucleotides match TRBD2. The sequenced material came from PBMCs. The DNA sequence follows: TGCGCCAGCAGCCACGGGACTAGCGGGGGAAGGGAGCAGTTCTTC. Translated, this gives CASSHGTSGGREQFF.